This entry concerns a single T cell receptor (beta chain). Its antigen is unknown. Sequencing was performed with immunoSEQ multiplex PCR; in TCRdb, only in-frame clones are kept and a portion is missing. Of 15,000 to 20,000 clones detected, about 57% appear once; the ten largest clones hold about 3.5%. These data belong to a study of Tregs in tolerant kidney transplant recipients. Across the whole study: A 3-day belatacept mixed lymphocyte reaction, sometimes plus 5-day graft donor restimulation, preceded CD4+CD25+CD127- sorting. Study-level findings and limits: Biological reproducibility was not directly addressed in this study. Validation in larger populations is needed because few patients were studied.

The junction had 12 bases not matched to a gene; V was cut back by 7 bases and J by 0 bases. Germline lookup yields CDR1 SGHNT and CDR2 YENEEA. This CDR3 contains 18 residues. The chain couples TRBV11-3 to TRBJ2-2, with 9 bases identical to TRBD1. The sequence derives from a human donor in good health. Sample: Tregs from blood cultured with allogeneic cells. CDR3 residues: CASTLGQGRGANTGELFF. The CDR3 coding sequence is TGTGCCAGCACCTTGGGACAGGGAAGGGGTGCGAACACCGGGGAGCTGTTTTTT. The variable domain in full, completed from reference TRBV11-3 and TRBJ2-2, reads EAGVVQSPRYKIIEKKQPVAFWCNPISGHNTLYWYLQNLGQGPELLIRYENEEAVDDSQLPKDRFSAERLKGVDSTLKIQPAELGDSAVYLCASTLGQGRGANTGELFFGEGSRLTVL.